Listed here is a single TCR beta chain. No antigen is known for it. Described time point: cycle 4 day 1 (C4D1), after six to seven weeks of nivolumab. All trial patients relapsed after autologous stem cell transplantation. This entry comes from a study of PD-1 blockade in classical Hodgkin lymphoma. Study-wide results and limits: At baseline, newly diagnosed patients reportedly showed less TCR diversity than healthy donors.

Profiled with immunoSEQ multiplex PCR; TCRdb holds only in-frame clones, not every one. The table includes tens of thousands of clones, roughly 82% detected once. The clonotype originates from a human donor with classical Hodgkin lymphoma. The source material was peripheral blood mononuclear cells (PBMCs), sampled before the fourth cycle of nivolumab.

The CDR3: CASSQDRDGGETQYF. For the CDR3, the DNA is TGTGCCAGCAGCCAAGATCGTGACGGGGGAGAGACCCAGTACTTC. The chain is built from TRBV4-2 and TRBJ2-5, with D tentatively TRBD2 (6 bases). V shed 0 bases and J shed 4 bases, with 12 bases lying between them. Germline CDR1 LGHNA, CDR2 YNFKEQ. The CDR3 runs to 15 residues.